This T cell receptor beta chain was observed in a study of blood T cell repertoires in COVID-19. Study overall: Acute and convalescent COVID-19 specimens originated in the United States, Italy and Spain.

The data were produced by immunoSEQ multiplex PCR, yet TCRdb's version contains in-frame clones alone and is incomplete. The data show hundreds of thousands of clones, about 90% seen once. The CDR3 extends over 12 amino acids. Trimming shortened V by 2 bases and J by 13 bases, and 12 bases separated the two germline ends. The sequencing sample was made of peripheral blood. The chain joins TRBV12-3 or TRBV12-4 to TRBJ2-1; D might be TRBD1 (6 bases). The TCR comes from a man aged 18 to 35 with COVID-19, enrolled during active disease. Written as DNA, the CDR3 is TGTGCCAGCAGTTTATCCTCACAGGGTCAGTTCTTC. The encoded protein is CASSLSSQGQFF.